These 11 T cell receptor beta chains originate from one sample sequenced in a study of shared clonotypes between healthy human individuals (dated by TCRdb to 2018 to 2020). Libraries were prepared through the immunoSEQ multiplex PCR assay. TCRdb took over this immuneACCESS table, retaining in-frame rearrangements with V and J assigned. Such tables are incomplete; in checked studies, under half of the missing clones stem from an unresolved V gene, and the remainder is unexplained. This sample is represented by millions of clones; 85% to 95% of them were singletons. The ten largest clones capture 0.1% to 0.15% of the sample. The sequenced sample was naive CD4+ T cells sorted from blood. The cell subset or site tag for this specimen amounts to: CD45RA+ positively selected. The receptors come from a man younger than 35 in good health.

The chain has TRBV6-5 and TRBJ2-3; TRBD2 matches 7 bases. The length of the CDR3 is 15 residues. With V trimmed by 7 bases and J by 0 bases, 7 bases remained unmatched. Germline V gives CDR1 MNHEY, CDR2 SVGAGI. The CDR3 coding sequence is TGTGCCAGCATTGCGGGGGAAACTAGCACAGATACGCAGTATTTT. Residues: CASIAGETSTDTQYF.

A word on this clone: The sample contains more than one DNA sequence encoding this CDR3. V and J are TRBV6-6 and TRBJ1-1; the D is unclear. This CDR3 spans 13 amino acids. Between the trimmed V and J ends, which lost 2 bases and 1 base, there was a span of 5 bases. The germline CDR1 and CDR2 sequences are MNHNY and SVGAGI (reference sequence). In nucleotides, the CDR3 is TGTGCCAGCAGTTACCGAGGGAACACTGAAGCTTTCTTT. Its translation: CASSYRGNTEAFF.

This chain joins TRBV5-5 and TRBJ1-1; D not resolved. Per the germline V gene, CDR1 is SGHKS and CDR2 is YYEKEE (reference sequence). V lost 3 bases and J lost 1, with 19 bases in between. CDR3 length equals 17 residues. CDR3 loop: CASSWTAPGVKNTEAFF. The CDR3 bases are TGTGCCAGCAGCTGGACGGCCCCCGGGGTAAAGAACACTGAAGCTTTCTTT.

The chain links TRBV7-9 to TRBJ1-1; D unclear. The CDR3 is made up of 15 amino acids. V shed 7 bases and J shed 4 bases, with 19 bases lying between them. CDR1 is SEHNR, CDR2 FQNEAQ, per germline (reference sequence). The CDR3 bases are TGTGCCAGCATCGACCGGGAGACGGGGAGCACTGAAGCTTTCTTT. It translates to CASIDRETGSTEAFF.

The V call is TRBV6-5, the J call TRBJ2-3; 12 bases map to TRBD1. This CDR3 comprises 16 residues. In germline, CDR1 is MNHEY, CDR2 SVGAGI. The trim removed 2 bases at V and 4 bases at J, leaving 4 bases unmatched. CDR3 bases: TGTGCCAGCAGTTACCCGGGACAGGGGGCGGCAGATACGCAGTATTTT. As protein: CASSYPGQGAADTQYF.

This CDR3 reads CASSSGTYQPQHF. The CDR3 region has the DNA TGTGCCAGCAGCTCCGGAACTTACCAGCCCCAGCATTTT. The rearrangement joins TRBV11-2 to TRBJ1-5, with no clear D. The CDR3 is 13 amino acids. The germline V gene has CDR1 SGHAT and CDR2 FQNNGV. The ends were cut back, 4 bases at V and 7 bases at J, with 11 bases in the middle.

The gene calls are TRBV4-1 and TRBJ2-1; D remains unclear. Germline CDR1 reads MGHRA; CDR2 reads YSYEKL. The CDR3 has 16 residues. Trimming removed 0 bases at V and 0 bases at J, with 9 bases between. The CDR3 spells CASSQDRSGSYNEQFF. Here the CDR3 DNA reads TGCGCCAGCAGCCAAGATCGAAGTGGCTCCTACAATGAGCAGTTCTTC.

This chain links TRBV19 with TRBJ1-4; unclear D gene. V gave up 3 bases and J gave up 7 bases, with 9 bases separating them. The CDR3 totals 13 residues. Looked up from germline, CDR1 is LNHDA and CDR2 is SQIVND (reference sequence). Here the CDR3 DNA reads TGTGCCAGTAGTATTACCCCCTCTGAAAAACTGTTTTTT. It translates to CASSITPSEKLFF.

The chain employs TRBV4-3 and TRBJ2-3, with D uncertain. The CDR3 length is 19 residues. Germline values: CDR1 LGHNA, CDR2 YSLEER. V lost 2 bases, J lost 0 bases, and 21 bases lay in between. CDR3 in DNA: TGCGCCAGCAGCCAAACGCCCCCCTACCCGCCTATTAGCACAGATACGCAGTATTTT. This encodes CASSQTPPYPPISTDTQYF.

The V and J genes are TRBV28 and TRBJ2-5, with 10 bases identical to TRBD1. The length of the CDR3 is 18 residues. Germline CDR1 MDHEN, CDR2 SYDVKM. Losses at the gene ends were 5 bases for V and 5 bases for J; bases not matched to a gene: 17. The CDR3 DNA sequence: TGTGCCAGCAGTAAACCCCGAGGGGGGACAGGGGTGTTTGAGACCCAGTACTTC. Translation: CASSKPRGGTGVFETQYF.

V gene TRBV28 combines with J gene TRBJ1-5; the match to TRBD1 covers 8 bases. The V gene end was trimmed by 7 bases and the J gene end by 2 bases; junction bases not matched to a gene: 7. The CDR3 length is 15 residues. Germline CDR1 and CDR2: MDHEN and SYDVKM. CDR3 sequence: CASIAGTGGNQPQHF. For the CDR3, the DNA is TGTGCCAGCATAGCCGGGACAGGAGGCAATCAGCCCCAGCATTTT.